The clone carrying this T cell receptor (beta chain) was counted a few times. Its specificity is unknown. The data were obtained in a study of T-cell reconstitution after alpha-beta-depleted transplantation in children. Study-level points and caveats: In patients about two months after transplant, alpha-beta T cells reportedly arose from several hundred expanded graft clones. By one year post-transplant, T-cell counts and diversity largely arose from T cells that were newly produced.

A library of TCRbeta sequences, prepared with unique molecular identifiers, was generated. TCRdb re-derived calls from the PCR reads in MiXCR, one entry per CDR3 protein. This sample has about 980,000 distinct CDR3 sequences, with roughly 29% found just once. The V end was cut by 7 bases, the J end by 0 bases, with 6 bases between. CDR1 is SQVTM and CDR2 is ANQGSEA in the germline V gene. The CDR3 consists of 11 residues. The specimen was PBMCs, mostly from graft donor cells, collected 360 days after TCRalphabeta/CD19-depleted stem cell transplant. The receptor's source is a boy under three years old who had a stem cell transplant for SCID, so the T cells may come from the graft donor. The rearrangement links TRBV29-1 to TRBJ1-2; D not certain. The CDR3 loop is CSASSNYGYTF. The CDR3 region has the DNA TGCAGCGCCTCCTCTAACTATGGCTACACCTTC.